The 11 T cell receptor beta chains listed next were all sequenced from one sample in a study of long-term antiretroviral therapy in people with HIV (dated by TCRdb to the early 2020s). The immunoSEQ hsTCRB v3.0 assay was used at survey level resolution for TRB variable region sequencing. TCRdb stores this immuneACCESS table with in-frame sequences only. Part of the clones is absent; in the studies checked, under half of the shortfall reflects unresolved V genes, and no reason is known for the rest. In all, the sample holds about 25,000 clones, and roughly 80% of those were seen once. The ten largest clones take up approximately 10% of the sample. The specimen was unsorted PBMCs, collected 2.1 years after starting antiretroviral therapy. These receptors were taken from a man aged 25-40 years with HIV.

The chain links TRBV5-6 to TRBJ2-7; D might be TRBD1 or TRBD2, each matching 5 bases. This CDR3 spans 13 amino acids. Germline lookup yields CDR1 SGHDT and CDR2 YYEEEE. V dropped 1 base and J dropped 3 bases, with 8 bases sitting between them. The chain's CDR3 is CASSLRDGYEQYF. The CDR3 DNA sequence: TGTGCCAGCAGCTTGAGGGACGGCTACGAGCAGTACTTC.

The rearrangement links TRBV7-2 to TRBJ1-6; D gene uncertain. The germline V and J ends were trimmed by 1 base and 5 bases, with 9 bases remaining between them. The CDR3 has 15 residues. Germline CDR1 reads SGHTA; CDR2 reads FQGNSA. The CDR3 protein is CASSLGAANNSPLHF. CDR3 nucleotides: TGTGCCAGCAGCTTAGGGGCAGCAAATAATTCACCCCTCCACTTT.

In this sample, this clone turned up once. The chain employs TRBV6-6 and TRBJ1-3, with 7 bases lining up with TRBD1. Germline CDR1 MNHNY, CDR2 SVGAGI (reference sequence). The CDR3 sequence is 14 residues long. J was trimmed by 4 bases and V by 7 bases; bases with no gene match: 7. The CDR3 region has the DNA TGTGCCAGCATGACGACAGGGTGGGGAAACACCATATATTTT. It yields the protein CASMTTGWGNTIYF.

This clone was found once. The rearrangement joins TRBV28 to TRBJ2-3; the D is unclear. This CDR3 is 14 amino acids long. Germline CDR1 MDHEN, CDR2 SYDVKM. Trimming removed 2 bases at V and 4 bases at J, with 10 bases between. The CDR3 sequence is CASSLAGTADTQYF. Written as DNA, the CDR3 is TGTGCCAGCAGTTTAGCCGGAACCGCAGATACGCAGTATTTT.

The genes are TRBV11-1 and TRBJ2-7; 7 bases match TRBD2. The CDR3 length is 15 residues. Looked up from germline, CDR1 is SGHAT and CDR2 is FQDESV (reference sequence). V gave up 1 base and J gave up 2 bases; unmatched junction bases: 5. The CDR3 here is CASSLVRGSPYEQYF. DNA of the CDR3: TGTGCCAGCAGCTTAGTCCGCGGGAGCCCCTACGAGCAGTACTTC.

The genes are TRBV7-2 and TRBJ2-5; a possible D gene is TRBD1 (6 bases). The length of the CDR3 is 15 residues. Germline CDR1 reads SGHTA; CDR2 reads FQGNSA. V gave up 1 base and J gave up 7 bases, with 16 bases separating them. CDR3 sequence (DNA): TGTGCCAGCAGCTTAGGCGGCCAGGGGCCTGTGACCCAGTACTTC. This codes for CASSLGGQGPVTQYF. The full variable domain, rest sourced from reference TRBV7-2 and TRBJ2-5, is GAGVSQSPSNKVTEKGKDVELRCDPISGHTALYWYRQSLGQGLEFLIYFQGNSAPDKSGLPSDRFSAERTGGSVSTLTIQRTQQEDSAVYLCASSLGGQGPVTQYFGPGTRLLVL.

The chain combines TRBV19 with TRBJ2-7; D gene ambiguous. The germline V gene encodes CDR1 LNHDA and CDR2 SQIVND (reference sequence). Trimming took 5 bases from V and 2 from J, leaving 13 bases between them. The length of the CDR3 is 14 residues. CDR3 DNA sequence: TGTGCCAGTAGTCTCCTGGATACTCCCTACGAGCAGTACTTC. This translates into CASSLLDTPYEQYF.

V and J are TRBV30 and TRBJ2-7; D not certain. Germline-derived CDR1 and CDR2 are GTSNPN and SVGIG (reference sequence). The CDR3 has 12 amino acids. Trimming shortened V by 0 bases and J by 3 bases, and 6 bases separated the two germline ends. CDR3 residues: CAWSVTVYEQYF. The CDR3, as DNA: TGTGCCTGGAGTGTGACCGTCTACGAGCAGTACTTC.

This chain links TRBV11-2 with TRBJ1-2; no definite D call. V shed 1 base and J shed 8 bases, with 11 bases lying between them. CDR3 length equals 13 residues. Germline CDR1 is SGHAT and CDR2 is FQNNGV. CDR3 in amino acids: CASSLGTNRGYTF. The CDR3, as DNA: TGTGCCAGCAGCTTAGGGACCAACCGAGGCTACACCTTC.

The chain employs TRBV27 and TRBJ2-1, with D unclear. V dropped 6 bases and J dropped 15 bases, with 9 bases sitting between them. CDR1 MNHEY and CDR2 SMNVEV come from the germline V gene (reference sequence). CDR3 length equals 9 residues. In nucleotides, the CDR3 is TGTGCCAGCAGGGGCCCCCGGTTCTTC. Translated: CASRGPRFF.

The rearrangement links TRBV20-1 to TRBJ2-3; D not resolved. CDR1 is DFQATT and CDR2 is SNEGSKA in the germline V gene (reference sequence). Trimming cost V 6 bases and J 4 bases, with 5 bases left between them. The CDR3 consists of 10 residues. The CDR3 region has the DNA TGCAGTGCCTCCTCAGATACGCAGTATTTT. Its protein is CSASSDTQYF.